These 20 T cell receptor beta chains came from one sample sequenced in a study of blood T cell repertoires in COVID-19. The data were produced by immunoSEQ multiplex PCR, yet TCRdb's version contains in-frame clones alone and is incomplete. Altogether roughly 120,000 clones are present, 70% to 90% being singletons, with the ten largest covering 18%. Material for sequencing was peripheral blood. These receptors were collected from a woman in her sixties or seventies with acute or convalescent COVID-19.

The CDR3 DNA reads TGTGCCAGCAGCAGGCAGGGGAGTGCTGAAGCTTTCTTT. Translated: CASSRQGSAEAFF. The rearrangement joins TRBV28 to TRBJ1-1, with TRBD1 as a possible D gene (6 bases). Per germline, CDR1 MDHEN and CDR2 SYDVKM. The CDR3 contains 13 residues. V gave up 6 bases and J gave up 6 bases, with 14 bases separating them.

The V and J genes are TRBV7-3 and TRBJ2-5; perhaps TRBD1 as D (6 bases). CDR1 and CDR2 from the germline V gene are SGHTA and FQGTGA. The CDR3 consists of 19 residues. V was cut by 2 bases and J by 3 bases, with 25 bases left in between. The CDR3 coding sequence is TGTGCCAGCAGCTTAGGCCGGACAGATTACCGAGCTCTAAAAGAGACCCAGTACTTC. It encodes CASSLGRTDYRALKETQYF.

V is TRBV12-3 or TRBV12-4 and J is TRBJ1-5; no reliable D call. This CDR3 has 13 amino acids. The V gene lost 6 bases and the J gene lost 6 bases, with 12 bases spanning the gap. In DNA, the CDR3 is TGTGCCAGCAGCCAACCCCCGGGTCAGCCCCAGCATTTT. Amino acid sequence: CASSQPPGQPQHF.

V gene TRBV7-6 combines with J gene TRBJ2-7; D may be TRBD2 (6 bases). The germline CDR1 and CDR2 sequences are SGHVS and FNYEAQ. The CDR3 is made up of 15 amino acids. V dropped 1 base and J dropped 4 bases, with 14 bases sitting between them. The CDR3, as DNA: TGTGCCAGCAGCTTAGGGGGTAGCGGCACTTACGAGCAGTACTTC. Translated: CASSLGGSGTYEQYF.

The rearrangement links TRBV4-3 to TRBJ1-1; tentative D call: TRBD1 (5 bases). V lost 1 base and J 2 bases, leaving 11 bases between the germline ends. The CDR3 totals 15 residues. Germline lookup yields CDR1 LGHNA and CDR2 YSLEER. As DNA, the CDR3 is TGCGCCAGCAGCCAAGTAGACAGAACCAACACTGAAGCTTTCTTT. This encodes CASSQVDRTNTEAFF.

The V gene is TRBV10-1, the J gene TRBJ2-3; a weak D match, TRBD2 (5 bases). The V end was cut by 5 bases, the J end by 7 bases, with 10 bases between. Germline CDR1 and CDR2: WNHNN and SYGVQD (reference sequence). The CDR3 has 12 residues. Here the CDR3 reads CASSTGGNTQYF. The CDR3 DNA sequence: TGCGCCAGCAGTACCGGAGGAAATACGCAGTATTTT.

This clone was seen only a few times. One junction end does not reproduce the germline sequence, and a read error may be involved. The rearrangement uses TRBV7-7 and TRBJ2-3; 9 bases line up with TRBD1. The CDR3 spans 13 residues. Germline V lookup: CDR1 SSHAT, CDR2 FNYEAQ (reference sequence). This chain's CDR3 is CASSLDRGDTQYF. In DNA form, the CDR3 reads TGTGCTAGCAGCTTGGACAGGGGAGATACGCAGTATTTT.

The genes are TRBV5-1 and TRBJ2-7, with 9 bases identical to TRBD1. Germline V gene sequence: CDR1 SGHRS, CDR2 YFSETQ. The CDR3 length is 15 residues. Trimming cost V 3 bases and J 5 bases; bases outside gene matches: 9. The CDR3, as DNA: TGCGCCAGCAGCTATACAGGGACAGGGTCCGACGAGCAGTACTTC. This encodes CASSYTGTGSDEQYF.

This sequence joins TRBV28 and TRBJ1-2; 7 nucleotides line up with TRBD1. The V gene's germline CDR1 is MDHEN and CDR2 SYDVKM. The J segment lost 7 bases and the V segment lost 10 bases, leaving 9 bases of the junction unmatched. The CDR3 length is 12 residues. The CDR3, as DNA: TGTGCCACCGCCGACAGGGCAACTGGCTACACCTTC. Its translation: CATADRATGYTF.

The chain joins TRBV19 to TRBJ2-5; 11 bases are shared with TRBD2. Germline CDR1 and CDR2: LNHDA and SQIVND (reference sequence). The CDR3 consists of 15 residues. The V and J ends lost 5 bases and 5 bases, in that order; junction bases with no gene match: 7. In nucleotides, the CDR3 is TGTGCCAGTAGTGGACTTAGCGGGAGGGCGGAGACCCAGTACTTC. It codes for CASSGLSGRAETQYF.

This chain joins TRBV12-3 or TRBV12-4 and TRBJ1-3, with D uncertain. There are 12 residues in the CDR3. V was trimmed by 7 bases and J by 1 base, leaving 5 bases between them. CDR3 residues: CASTFSGNTIYF. Here the CDR3 DNA reads TGTGCCAGCACCTTTTCTGGAAACACCATATATTTT.

This sequence joins TRBV5-1 and TRBJ1-2; D unclear. Trimming took 3 bases from V and 10 from J, leaving 22 bases between them. CDR1 is SGHRS, CDR2 YFSETQ, per germline. This CDR3 is built from 15 residues. The chain's CDR3 is CASSSTSTSSRDYTF. The DNA of the CDR3 is TGCGCCAGCAGCTCCACCTCGACCTCGAGCCGGGACTACACCTTC.

The chain links TRBV6-5 to TRBJ2-1; D gene unclear. Germline V lookup: CDR1 MNHEY, CDR2 SVGAGI. The CDR3 consists of 12 residues. The V gene lost 8 bases and the J gene lost 7 bases, with 12 bases spanning the gap. In DNA form, the CDR3 reads TGTGCCAGCCGAGAAATCGGGAATGAGCAGTTCTTC. Translated, it gives CASREIGNEQFF.

A remark on this clone: A read error is possible here, since a much larger clone lies one base away. In the same sample, other DNA sequences code for this CDR3. The genes are TRBV27 and TRBJ2-7; TRBD2 matches at 9 bases. Germline trimming cut 2 bases from V and 6 bases from J; bases unmatched to any gene: 17. The germline V gene encodes CDR1 MNHEY and CDR2 SMNVEV (reference sequence). The CDR3 runs to 18 residues. In DNA, the CDR3 is TGTGCCAGCAGTTTAGGCCAGACCCGGGGACTAGCCTTTGGCGAGCAGTACTTC. Translation: CASSLGQTRGLAFGEQYF.

This clone appeared once. The chain has TRBV7-2 and TRBJ2-7; TRBD1 is a possible D gene (6 bases). Germline CDR1 is SGHTA and CDR2 is FQGNSA. The CDR3 is 15 amino acids. V was pared by 1 base and J by 5 bases, with 15 bases between. As DNA, the CDR3 is TGTGCCAGCAGCTTAGTCGTGATCAGGGGACACGAGCAGTACTTC. Protein product: CASSLVVIRGHEQYF.

The genes are TRBV6-2 or TRBV6-3 and TRBJ2-1, with TRBD2 matching over 9 bases. The CDR3 has 18 amino acids. Losses at the gene ends were 6 bases for V and 1 base for J; bases not matched to a gene: 13. Germline loops: CDR1 MNHEY, CDR2 SVGEGT. This chain's CDR3 is CASSPSSGSFYSYNEQFF. The CDR3 region has the DNA TGTGCCAGCAGCCCCAGTAGCGGGAGCTTTTATTCCTACAATGAGCAGTTCTTC.

This clone was recorded a few times. CDR3 nucleotide sequence: TGTGCCAGTAGTATAGTACAGGGGGAAGCTTTCTTT. It is translated as CASSIVQGEAFF. This rearrangement joins TRBV19 to TRBJ1-1; 7 nucleotides agree with TRBD1. Germline V CDR1 and CDR2: LNHDA, SQIVND (reference sequence). J gave up 8 bases and V 1 base, and 1 base lay outside the gene matches. The CDR3 is 12 residues long.

A remark on this clone: Distinct nucleotide sequences in the sample also encode this CDR3. The chain recombines TRBV5-1 with TRBJ1-1; weak D call: TRBD1 (5 bases). There are 14 residues in the CDR3. V dropped 2 bases and J dropped 1 base, with 9 bases sitting between them. CDR1 is SGHRS, CDR2 YFSETQ, per germline. Here the CDR3 reads CASSLSGQNTEAFF. The DNA of the CDR3 is TGCGCCAGCAGCTTATCTGGACAGAACACTGAAGCTTTCTTT.

This clone was seen a few times. V usage is TRBV21-1 and J usage is TRBJ1-6; TRBD1 is taken as the D call from the table, unchecked against the DNA. TRBV21-1 is a listed pseudogene. This CDR3 is built from 14 residues. CDR3 sequence reads: CASRLEGADSPLHF. The CDR3 DNA follows: TGTGCCAGCAGGCTTGAAGGGGCGGATTCACCCCTCCACTTT.

The gene calls are TRBV19 and TRBJ2-2, with 7 bases that match TRBD1. CDR1 LNHDA and CDR2 SQIVND come from the germline V gene (reference sequence). CDR3 length: 15 amino acids. V lost 6 bases to trimming and J lost 5 bases; unmatched junction nucleotides: 9. The CDR3 region is CASREVTGVTGELFF. The DNA of the CDR3 is TGTGCCAGTAGGGAGGTAACAGGGGTTACCGGGGAGCTGTTTTTT.